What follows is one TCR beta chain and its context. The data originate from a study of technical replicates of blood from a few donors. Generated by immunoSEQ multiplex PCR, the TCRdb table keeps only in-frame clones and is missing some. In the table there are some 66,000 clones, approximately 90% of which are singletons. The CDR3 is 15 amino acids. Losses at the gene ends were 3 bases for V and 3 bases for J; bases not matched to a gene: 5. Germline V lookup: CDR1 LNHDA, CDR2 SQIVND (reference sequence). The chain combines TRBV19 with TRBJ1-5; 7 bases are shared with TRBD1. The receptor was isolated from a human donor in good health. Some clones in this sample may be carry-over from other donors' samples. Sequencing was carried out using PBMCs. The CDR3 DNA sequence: TGTGCCAGTAGTATGACAGGGTTTATCAATCAGCCCCAGCATTTT. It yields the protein CASSMTGFINQPQHF.